This TCR beta chain was recorded in a study of early T cells in non-severe SARS-CoV-2 infection. On the study more broadly: Sequencing targeted bulk RNA from unsorted whole blood, leaving chains unpaired.

Germline CDR1 SGHTA, CDR2 FQGNSA. The CDR3 extends over 14 amino acids. V was shortened by 4 bases and J by 0 bases, with 9 bases between the two germline ends. Individual cDNA molecules each received unique molecular identifiers attached to them. MiXCR was run by TCRdb on the 5' RACE reads, yielding one entry per CDR3 protein. The sample includes roughly 80,000 distinct CDR3 sequences, around 6% seen only once; the top ten take about 8%. Overall study findings and caveats: The VDJdb matching leaned toward anti-spike CD8 responses and overlooked private and CD4 specificities.

There are a few counts of this clonotype. Its antigen is unknown. V gene TRBV7-2 combines with J gene TRBJ1-1; a possible D gene is TRBD1 (6 bases). The TCR comes from an adult who was a healthcare worker with PCR-confirmed SARS-CoV-2 infection or an uninfected control (not recorded which). What was sequenced was whole blood. The CDR3 DNA is TGTGCCAGCAGCTCGCAGGGGATGAACACTGAAGCTTTCTTT. Encoded protein: CASSSQGMNTEAFF.